This TCR beta chain stems from a study of T-cell reconstitution after alpha-beta-depleted transplantation in children. Study-level points and caveats: Counts and diversity of T cells one year after transplant came mostly from newly produced T cells. Diversity of TCRbeta at day 60 was high in some patients, arising from surviving recipient T cells and thymic progenitors. The study reportedly traced alpha-beta T cells about two months after transplant to several hundred expanded graft clones.

This clonotype was counted many times. The antigen is undetermined. From germline, CDR1 is MNHNS and CDR2 SASEGT. The germline V and J ends were trimmed by 4 bases and 3 bases, with 13 bases remaining between them. The CDR3 has 14 amino acids. A TCRbeta library incorporating unique molecular identifiers was prepared. From the PCR reads, TCRdb called clonotypes with MiXCR, one entry per CDR3 protein. In the table there are roughly 160,000 distinct CDR3 sequences, approximately 12% of which are singletons. This TCR came from a boy between 2 and 10 years old with acute myeloid leukemia, due to receive a stem cell transplant. The chain carries TRBV6-1 and TRBJ2-7; D may be TRBD1 (6 bases). The sample in question was PBMCs, obtained before TCRalphabeta/CD19-depleted stem cell transplant. CDR3 residues: CASSVSGQNYEQYV. In DNA, the CDR3 is TGTGCCAGCAGTGTTTCGGGACAAAACTACGAGCAGTACGTC.